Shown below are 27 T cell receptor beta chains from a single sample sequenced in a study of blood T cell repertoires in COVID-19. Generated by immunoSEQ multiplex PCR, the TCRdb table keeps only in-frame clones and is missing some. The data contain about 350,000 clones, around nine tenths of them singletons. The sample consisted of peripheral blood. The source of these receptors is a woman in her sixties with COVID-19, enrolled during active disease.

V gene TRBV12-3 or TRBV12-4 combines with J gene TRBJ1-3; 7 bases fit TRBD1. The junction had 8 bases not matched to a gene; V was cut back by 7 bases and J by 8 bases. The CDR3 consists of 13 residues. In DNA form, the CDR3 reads TGTGCCAGCACTACCACAGGGGTCTACACCATATATTTT. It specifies CASTTTGVYTIYF.

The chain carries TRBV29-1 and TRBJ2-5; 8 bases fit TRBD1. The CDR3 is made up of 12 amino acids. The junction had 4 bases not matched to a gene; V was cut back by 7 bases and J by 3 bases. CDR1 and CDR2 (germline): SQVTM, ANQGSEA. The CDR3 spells CSGGTGKETQYF. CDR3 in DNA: TGCAGCGGTGGGACAGGCAAAGAGACCCAGTACTTC.

DNA for the CDR3: TGTGCCAGCAGCTTAGCGGGTTGGGTGACAGGGAACACTGAAGCTTTCTTT. It codes for CASSLAGWVTGNTEAFF. The J gene is TRBJ1-1, the V gene TRBV7-9, with D perhaps TRBD1 (6 bases). The CDR3 has 17 residues. Trimming cost V 0 bases and J 1 base, with 15 bases left between them. Germline V gene data show CDR1 as SEHNR and CDR2 as FQNEAQ (reference sequence).

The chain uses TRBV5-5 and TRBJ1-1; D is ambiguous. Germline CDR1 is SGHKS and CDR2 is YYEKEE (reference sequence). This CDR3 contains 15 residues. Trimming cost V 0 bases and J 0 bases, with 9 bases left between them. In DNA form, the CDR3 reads TGTGCCAGCAGCTTGGTTGCGATTTTGAACACTGAAGCTTTCTTT. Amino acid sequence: CASSLVAILNTEAFF. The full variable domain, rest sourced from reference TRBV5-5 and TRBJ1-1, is DAGVTQSPTHLIKTRGQQVTLRCSPISGHKSVSWYQQVLGQGPQFIFQYYEKEERGRGNFPDRFSARQFPNYSSELNVNALLLGDSALYLCASSLVAILNTEAFFGQGTRLTVV.

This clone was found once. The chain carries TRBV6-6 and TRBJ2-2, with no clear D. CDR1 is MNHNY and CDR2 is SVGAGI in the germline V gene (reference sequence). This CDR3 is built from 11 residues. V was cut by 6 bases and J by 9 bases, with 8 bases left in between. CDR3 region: CASRTEWELFF. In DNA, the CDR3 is TGTGCCAGCAGAACGGAGTGGGAGCTGTTTTTT.

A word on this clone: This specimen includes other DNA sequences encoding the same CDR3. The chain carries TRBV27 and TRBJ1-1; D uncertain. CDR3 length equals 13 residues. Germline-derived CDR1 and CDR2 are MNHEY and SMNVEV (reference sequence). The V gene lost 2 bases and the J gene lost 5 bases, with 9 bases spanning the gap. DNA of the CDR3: TGTGCCAGCAGTTTAACCGGGGTGACTGAAGCTTTCTTT. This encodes CASSLTGVTEAFF.

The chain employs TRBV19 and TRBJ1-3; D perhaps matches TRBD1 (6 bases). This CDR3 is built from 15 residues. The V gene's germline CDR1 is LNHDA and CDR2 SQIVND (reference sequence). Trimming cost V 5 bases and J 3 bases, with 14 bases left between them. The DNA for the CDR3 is TGTGCCAGTAGTTTCCGACAGGTTGTTGGAAACACCATATATTTT. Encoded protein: CASSFRQVVGNTIYF.

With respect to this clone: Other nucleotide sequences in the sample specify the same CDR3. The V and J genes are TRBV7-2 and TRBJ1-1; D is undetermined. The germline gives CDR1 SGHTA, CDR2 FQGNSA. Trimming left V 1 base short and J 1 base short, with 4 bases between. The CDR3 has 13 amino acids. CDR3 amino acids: CASSLGANTEAFF. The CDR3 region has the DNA TGTGCCAGCAGCTTAGGCGCGAACACTGAAGCTTTCTTT. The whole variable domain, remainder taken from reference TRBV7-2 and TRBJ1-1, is GAGVSQSPSNKVTEKGKDVELRCDPISGHTALYWYRQSLGQGLEFLIYFQGNSAPDKSGLPSDRFSAERTGGSVSTLTIQRTQQEDSAVYLCASSLGANTEAFFGQGTRLTVV.

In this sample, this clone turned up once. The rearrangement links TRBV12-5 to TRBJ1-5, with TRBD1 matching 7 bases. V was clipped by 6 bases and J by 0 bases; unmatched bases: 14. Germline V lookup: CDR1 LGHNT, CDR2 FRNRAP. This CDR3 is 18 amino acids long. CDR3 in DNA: TGTGCTAGTGGCCAACCGGGACAGAGGGGGTATAGCAATCAGCCCCAGCATTTT. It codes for CASGQPGQRGYSNQPQHF.

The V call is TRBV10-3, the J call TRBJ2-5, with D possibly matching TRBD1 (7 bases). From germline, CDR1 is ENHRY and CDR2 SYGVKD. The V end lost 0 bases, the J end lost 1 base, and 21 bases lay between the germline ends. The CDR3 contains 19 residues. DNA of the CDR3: TGTGCCATCAGTGAGTCGACAGGGATGGGGGGCGGACCCCAAGAGACCCAGTACTTC. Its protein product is CAISESTGMGGGPQETQYF.

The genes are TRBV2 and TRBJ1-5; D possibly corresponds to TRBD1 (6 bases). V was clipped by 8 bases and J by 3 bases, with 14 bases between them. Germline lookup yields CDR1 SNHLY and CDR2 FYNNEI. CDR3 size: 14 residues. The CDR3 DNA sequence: TGTGCCAGCCAAGAACAGGGCTTCAATCAGCCCCAGCATTTT. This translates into CASQEQGFNQPQHF.

In DNA form, the CDR3 reads TGTGCCAGCAGTTCATATGGTGCGTCCTACGAGCAGTACTTC. It specifies CASSSYGASYEQYF. The chain carries TRBV27 and TRBJ2-7; D gene uncertain. The CDR3 extends over 14 amino acids. Germline V gene lookup returns CDR1 MNHEY and CDR2 SMNVEV (reference sequence). Trimming took off 4 bases at V and 1 base at J, with 11 bases between the two ends.

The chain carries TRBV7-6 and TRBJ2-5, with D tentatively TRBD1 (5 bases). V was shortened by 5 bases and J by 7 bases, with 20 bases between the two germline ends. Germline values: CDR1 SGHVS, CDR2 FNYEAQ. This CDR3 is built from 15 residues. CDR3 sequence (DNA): TGTGCCAGCAGCCCGTGGGTGGACACGCCAGGGACCCAGTACTTC. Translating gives CASSPWVDTPGTQYF. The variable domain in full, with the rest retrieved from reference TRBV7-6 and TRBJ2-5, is GAGVSQSPRYKVTKRGQDVALRCDPISGHVSLYWYRQALGQGPEFLTYFNYEAQQDKSGLPNDRFSAERPEGSISTLTIQRTEQRDSAMYRCASSPWVDTPGTQYFGPGTRLLVL.

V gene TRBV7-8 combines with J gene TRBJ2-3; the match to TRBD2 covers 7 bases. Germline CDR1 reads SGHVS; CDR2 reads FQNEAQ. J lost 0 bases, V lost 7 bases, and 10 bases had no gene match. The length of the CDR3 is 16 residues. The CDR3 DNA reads TGTGCCAGCAAGTGGGGAGGGATTTCTAGCACAGATACGCAGTATTTT. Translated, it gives CASKWGGISSTDTQYF.

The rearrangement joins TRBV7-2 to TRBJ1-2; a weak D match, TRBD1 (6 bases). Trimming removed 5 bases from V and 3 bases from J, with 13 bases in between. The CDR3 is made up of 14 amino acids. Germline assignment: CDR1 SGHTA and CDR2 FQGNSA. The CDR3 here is CASSPGGGHYGYTF. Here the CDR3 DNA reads TGTGCCAGCAGCCCCGGGGGGGGCCACTATGGCTACACCTTC.

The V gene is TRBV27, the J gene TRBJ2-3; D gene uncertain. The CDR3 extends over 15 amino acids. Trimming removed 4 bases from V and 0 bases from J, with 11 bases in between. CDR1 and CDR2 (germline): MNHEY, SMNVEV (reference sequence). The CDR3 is CASSSAGSSTDTQYF. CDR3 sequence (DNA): TGTGCCAGCAGTTCCGCCGGGTCTAGCACAGATACGCAGTATTTT.

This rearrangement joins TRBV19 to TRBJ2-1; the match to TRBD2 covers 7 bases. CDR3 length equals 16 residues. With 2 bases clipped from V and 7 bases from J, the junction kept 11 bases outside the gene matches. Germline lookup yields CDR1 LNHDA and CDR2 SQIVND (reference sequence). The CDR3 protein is CASSIRRRETRNEQFF. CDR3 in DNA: TGTGCCAGTAGTATAAGGCGGCGGGAGACGAGAAATGAGCAGTTCTTC.

CDR3 in DNA: TGTGCCAGCAGCTCGAATCCGGGACTAGCGGGGTACAATGAGCAGTTCTTC. This sequence encodes CASSSNPGLAGYNEQFF. The chain is built from TRBV7-3 and TRBJ2-1; TRBD2 aligns across 13 bases. The length of the CDR3 is 17 residues. Trimming took 4 bases from V and 4 from J; bases not matched to a gene: 7. Germline lookup yields CDR1 SGHTA and CDR2 FQGTGA.

The CDR3 bases are TGTGCCAGCAGTGAGGACAGGGGAACCTACGAGCAGTACTTC. It translates to CASSEDRGTYEQYF. The chain combines TRBV2 with TRBJ2-7, with TRBD1 matching over 9 bases. This CDR3 has 14 amino acids. Germline V gives CDR1 SNHLY, CDR2 FYNNEI. V lost 3 bases to trimming and J lost 2 bases; unmatched junction nucleotides: 2.

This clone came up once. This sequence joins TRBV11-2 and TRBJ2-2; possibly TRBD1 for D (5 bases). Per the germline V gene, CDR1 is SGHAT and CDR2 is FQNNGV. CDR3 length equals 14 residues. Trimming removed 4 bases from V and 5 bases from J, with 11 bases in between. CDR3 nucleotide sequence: TGTGCCAGCAGCTCCTTATCAGGGACCGGGGAGCTGTTTTTT. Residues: CASSSLSGTGELFF.

Here the CDR3 DNA reads TGTGCCAGCAGTTTGGGACTAGCCCTTTACGAGCAGTACTTC. Amino acids: CASSLGLALYEQYF. The V call is TRBV27, the J call TRBJ2-7; 9 bases line up with TRBD2. Germline V lookup: CDR1 MNHEY, CDR2 SMNVEV (reference sequence). J gave up 4 bases and V 3 bases, and 4 bases lay outside the gene matches. This CDR3 contains 14 residues.

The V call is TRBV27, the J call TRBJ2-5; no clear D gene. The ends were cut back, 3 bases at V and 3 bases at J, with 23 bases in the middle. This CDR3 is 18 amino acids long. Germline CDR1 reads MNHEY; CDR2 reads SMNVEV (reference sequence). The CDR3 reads CASSLISPLTASEETQYF. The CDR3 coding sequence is TGTGCCAGCAGTTTGATCTCCCCCTTGACTGCGTCCGAAGAGACCCAGTACTTC.

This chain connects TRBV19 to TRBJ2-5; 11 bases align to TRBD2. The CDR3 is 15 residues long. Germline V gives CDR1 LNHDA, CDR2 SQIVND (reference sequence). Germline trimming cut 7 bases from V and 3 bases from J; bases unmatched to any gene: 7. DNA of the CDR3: TGTGCCAGTACCCGGGCGGGACTAGCGGAAGAGACCCAGTACTTC. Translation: CASTRAGLAEETQYF.

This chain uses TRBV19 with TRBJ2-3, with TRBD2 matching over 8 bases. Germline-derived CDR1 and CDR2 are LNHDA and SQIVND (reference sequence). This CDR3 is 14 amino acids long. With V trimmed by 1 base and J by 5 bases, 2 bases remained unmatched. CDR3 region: CASSIVAGQDTQYF. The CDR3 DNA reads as TGTGCCAGTAGTATAGTAGCGGGGCAAGATACGCAGTATTTT. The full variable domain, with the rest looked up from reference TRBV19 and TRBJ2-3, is DGGITQSPKYLFRKEGQNVTLSCEQNLNHDAMYWYRQDPGQGLRLIYYSQIVNDFQKGDIAEGYSVSREKKESFPLTVTSAQKNPTAFYLCASSIVAGQDTQYFGPGTRLTVL.

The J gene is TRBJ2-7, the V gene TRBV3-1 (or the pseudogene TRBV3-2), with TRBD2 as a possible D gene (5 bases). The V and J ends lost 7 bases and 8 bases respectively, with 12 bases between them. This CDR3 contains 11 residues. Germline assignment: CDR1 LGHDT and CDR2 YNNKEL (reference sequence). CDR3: CASTRGQKQYF. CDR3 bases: TGTGCCAGCACCCGGGGTCAGAAGCAGTACTTC.

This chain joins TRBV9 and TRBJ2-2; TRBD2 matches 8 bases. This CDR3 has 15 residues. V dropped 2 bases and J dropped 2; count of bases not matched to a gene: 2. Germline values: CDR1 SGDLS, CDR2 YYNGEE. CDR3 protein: CASSVGGANTGELFF. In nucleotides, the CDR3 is TGTGCCAGCAGCGTCGGGGGGGCCAACACCGGGGAGCTGTTTTTT.

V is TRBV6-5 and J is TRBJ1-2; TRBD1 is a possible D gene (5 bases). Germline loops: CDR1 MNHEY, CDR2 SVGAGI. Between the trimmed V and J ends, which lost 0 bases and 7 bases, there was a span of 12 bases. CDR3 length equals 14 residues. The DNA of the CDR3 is TGTGCCAGCAGTTACTCGGGAGGGGTTCGTGGCTACACCTTC. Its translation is CASSYSGGVRGYTF.